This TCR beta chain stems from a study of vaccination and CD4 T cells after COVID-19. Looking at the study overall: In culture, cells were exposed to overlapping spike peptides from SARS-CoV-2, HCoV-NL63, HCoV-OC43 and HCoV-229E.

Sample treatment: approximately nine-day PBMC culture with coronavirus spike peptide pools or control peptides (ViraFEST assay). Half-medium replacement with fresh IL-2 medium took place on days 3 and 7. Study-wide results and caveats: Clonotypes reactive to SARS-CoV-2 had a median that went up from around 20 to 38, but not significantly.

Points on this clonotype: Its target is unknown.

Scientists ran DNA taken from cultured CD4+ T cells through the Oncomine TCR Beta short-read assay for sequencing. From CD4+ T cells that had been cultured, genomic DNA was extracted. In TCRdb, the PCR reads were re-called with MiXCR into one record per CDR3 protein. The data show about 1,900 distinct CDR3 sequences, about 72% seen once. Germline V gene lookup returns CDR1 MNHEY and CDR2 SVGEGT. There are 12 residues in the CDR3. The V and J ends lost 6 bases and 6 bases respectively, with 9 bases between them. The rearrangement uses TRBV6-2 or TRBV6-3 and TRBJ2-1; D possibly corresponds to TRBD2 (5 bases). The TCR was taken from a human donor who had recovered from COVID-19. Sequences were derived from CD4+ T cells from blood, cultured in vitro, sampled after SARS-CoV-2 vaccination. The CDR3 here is CASSRSANEQFF. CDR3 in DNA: TGTGCCAGCAGCCGTAGCGCCAATGAGCAGTTCTTC.